The clone carrying this T cell receptor (beta chain) was seen more than once but under ten times. Its matching antigen is unknown. This sample stems from a study of blood T cells in healthy people across ages. Study-level information: Template switching recovered approximately one barcoded beta molecule for every two T cells. Study-wide points: Among T cells, TCR beta diversity per million cells dropped roughly linearly as age rose. Underestimates were what the diversity estimates from one million T cells were considered to be. Not knowing donor CMV status may have confounded expanded clonotype changes.

A second roughly 7 to 12 cycle PCR used barcoded and J-beta primers. TCRdb re-analysed the 5' RACE reads in MiXCR, keeping a single row per CDR3 protein. The sample has approximately 850,000 distinct CDR3 sequences; roughly 60% are singletons. Sequencing input: blood. The receptor was isolated from a man aged 30 to 45 in good health.

CDR3 DNA sequence: TGTGCCAGCAGCTTAAGGGGAGGACAAATCTCTGGGGCCAACGTCCTGACTTTC. Amino acids: CASSLRGGQISGANVLTF. The chain recombines TRBV7-3 with TRBJ2-6; TRBD2 might be the D (6 bases). Per germline, CDR1 SGHTA and CDR2 FQGTGA. V lost 1 base to trimming and J lost 0 bases, with 13 bases between them. The CDR3 spans 18 residues. The variable domain in full, completed from reference TRBV7-3 and TRBJ2-6, reads GAGVSQTPSNKVTEKGKYVELRCDPISGHTALYWYRQSLGQGPEFLIYFQGTGAADDSGLPNDRFFAVRPEGSVSTLKIQRTERGDSAVYLCASSLRGGQISGANVLTFGAGSRLTVL.